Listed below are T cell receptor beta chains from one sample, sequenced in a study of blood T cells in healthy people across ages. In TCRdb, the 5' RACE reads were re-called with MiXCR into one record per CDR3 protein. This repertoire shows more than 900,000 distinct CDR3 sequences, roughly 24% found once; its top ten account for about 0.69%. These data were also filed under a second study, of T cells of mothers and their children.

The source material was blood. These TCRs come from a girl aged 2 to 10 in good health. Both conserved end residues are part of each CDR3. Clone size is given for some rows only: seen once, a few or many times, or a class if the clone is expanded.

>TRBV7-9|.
CASSLVQRNTEAFF
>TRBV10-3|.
CAIMSRDRKGRETQYF
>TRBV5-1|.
CASSLTKGKMGETQYF
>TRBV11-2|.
CASSLTIIDSPLHF
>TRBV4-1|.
CASSREGSLGETQYF
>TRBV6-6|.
CVSGEGRQPQHF
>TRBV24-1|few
CATSDRAGTGVYGELFF
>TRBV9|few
CASSPLGRKKAVYGYTF
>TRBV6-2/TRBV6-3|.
CASSYTWTGTGELFF
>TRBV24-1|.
CATSEGGYGYTF
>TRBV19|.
CASSIISKDKNIQYF
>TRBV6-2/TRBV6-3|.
CASRPRGANYGYTF
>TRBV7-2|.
CASSFTGTGMSGYTF
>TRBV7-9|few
CASSSLGFRSRMETQYF
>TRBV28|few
CASSAGSEQFF
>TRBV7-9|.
CASSLGEKPAFF
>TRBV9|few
CASSLGGSHEAFF
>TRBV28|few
CASSAAGLQETQYF
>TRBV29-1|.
CSGGVPNTEAFF
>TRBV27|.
CASSLKAFPYEQYF
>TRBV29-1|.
CSVEMGGLLEQYF
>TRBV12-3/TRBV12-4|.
CASTPQGSSLETQYF
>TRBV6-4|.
CERGEQPQHF
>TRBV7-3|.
CASSSAAFF
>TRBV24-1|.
CATSDSHMGQAYNEQFF
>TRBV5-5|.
CASSTGTGDEQFF